The 28 T cell receptor beta chains presented below share a single source sample, sequenced in a study of molecular identifiers for immune sequencing clone quantification. Via MiXCR, TCRdb re-called the PCR reads, giving one row per CDR3 protein. The data hold around 94,000 distinct CDR3 sequences, with about 35% observed a single time. Sequenced: naive CD8+ T cells from blood, with Jurkat cell RNA spiked in. Subset defined: FACS-sorted CD8+CD4-CCR7+CD45RA+ naive T cells. These receptors originate from a human donor in good health. Some libraries in this study had Jurkat cell RNA spiked in.

The sample holds a few counts of this clonotype. The J gene is TRBJ2-3, the V gene TRBV2; 9 bases map to TRBD1. V was pared by 7 bases and J by 6 bases, with 14 bases of the junction left unmatched. The V gene's germline CDR1 is SNHLY and CDR2 FYNNEI. The CDR3 loop spans 16 amino acids. CDR3 nucleotides: TGTGCCAGCACCCCACACTTACAGGGGGCAAGGGATACGCAGTATTTT. Protein: CASTPHLQGARDTQYF.

This sequence joins TRBV28 and TRBJ2-5; D gene uncertain. Germline-derived CDR1 and CDR2 are MDHEN and SYDVKM. This CDR3 contains 15 residues. V lost 6 bases, J lost 0 bases, and 14 bases lay in between. CDR3 DNA: TGTGCCAGCAGGGCCCCCACCGCAAACCAAGAGACCCAGTACTTC. Translation gives CASRAPTANQETQYF.

The chain has TRBV4-2 and TRBJ2-7; D is unclear. The CDR3 length is 12 residues. CDR1 and CDR2 (germline): LGHNA, YNFKEQ. V was cut by 1 base and J by 4 bases, with 5 bases left in between. The CDR3 bases are TGTGCCAGCAGCCAAGGGAATTACGAGCAGTACTTC. Residues: CASSQGNYEQYF.

In this sample, this clonotype turned up many times. The chain links TRBV5-6 to TRBJ2-1; possible D gene TRBD2, 5 bases. The germline CDR1 and CDR2 sequences are SGHDT and YYEEEE. Trimming shortened V by 0 bases and J by 14 bases, and 12 bases separated the two germline ends. This CDR3 has 12 residues. Here the CDR3 reads CASSLAGIQEFF. CDR3 nucleotide sequence: TGTGCCAGCAGCTTGGCCGGGATCCAGGAGTTCTTC. Based on the CDR3 plus reference TRBV5-6 and TRBJ2-1, the full variable domain is DAGVTQSPTHLIKTRGQQVTLRCSPKSGHDTVSWYQQALGQGPQFIFQYYEEEERQRGNFPDRFSGHQFPNYSSELNVNALLLGDSALYLCASSLAGIQEFFGPGTRLTVL.

This clonotype has ten or more counts. This chain uses TRBV5-1 with TRBJ1-1; tentatively, D is TRBD1 (5 bases). The CDR3 has 14 amino acids. Trimming pared 3 bases from V and 7 bases from J, leaving 16 bases between. Looked up from germline, CDR1 is SGHRS and CDR2 is YFSETQ. CDR3 loop: CASSWAGTANEAFF. The CDR3 DNA follows: TGCGCCAGCAGCTGGGCAGGGACGGCAAATGAAGCTTTCTTT.

Many counts were recorded for this clonotype. The chain is built from TRBV7-9 and TRBJ1-1, with no clear D. This CDR3 region has 12 residues. Trimming removed 5 bases at V and 2 bases at J, with 6 bases between. CDR1 is SEHNR, CDR2 FQNEAQ, per germline (reference sequence). The CDR3: CASSRGNTEAFF. The CDR3, as DNA: TGTGCCAGCAGCCGGGGTAACACTGAAGCTTTCTTT.

This clonotype has only a few counts. The genes are TRBV4-3 and TRBJ2-2, with 14 nucleotides matching TRBD2. V was pared by 5 bases and J by 8 bases, with 7 bases of the junction left unmatched. The CDR3 consists of 16 residues. CDR1 LGHNA and CDR2 YSLEER come from the germline V gene. As DNA, the CDR3 is TGCGCCAGCAGCGGGGGACTAGCGGGAGTTGGTGGGGAGCTGTTTTTT. Its protein is CASSGGLAGVGGELFF.

The J gene is TRBJ2-2, the V gene TRBV5-1; D is perhaps TRBD2 (5 bases). The CDR3 length is 13 residues. Trimming left V 2 bases short and J 7 bases short, with 9 bases between. Germline CDR1 reads SGHRS; CDR2 reads YFSETQ. CDR3 loop: CASSFLAIGELFF. In nucleotides, the CDR3 is TGCGCCAGCAGCTTTTTAGCGATCGGGGAGCTGTTTTTT. Looking up the rest from reference TRBV5-1 and TRBJ2-2 gives the full variable domain: KAGVTQTPRYLIKTRGQQVTLSCSPISGHRSVSWYQQTPGQGLQFLFEYFSETQRNKGNFPGRFSGRQFSNSRSEMNVSTLELGDSALYLCASSFLAIGELFFGEGSRLTVL.

The V and J genes are TRBV7-2 and TRBJ1-1; no clear D. The CDR3 contains 16 residues. Germline CDR1 is SGHTA and CDR2 is FQGNSA. V dropped 5 bases and J dropped 6 bases, with 22 bases sitting between them. CDR3: CASSLNSGFYDAEAFF. The CDR3 nucleotides are TGTGCCAGCAGCCTAAACTCGGGCTTTTACGACGCTGAAGCTTTCTTT. The whole variable domain, remainder taken from reference TRBV7-2 and TRBJ1-1, is GAGVSQSPSNKVTEKGKDVELRCDPISGHTALYWYRQSLGQGLEFLIYFQGNSAPDKSGLPSDRFSAERTGGSVSTLTIQRTQQEDSAVYLCASSLNSGFYDAEAFFGQGTRLTVV.

The chain combines TRBV18 with TRBJ2-6; 8 nucleotides line up with TRBD1. CDR1 is KGHSH, CDR2 LQKENI, per germline. The CDR3 has 17 residues. V lost 6 bases and J lost 1; bases outside the gene matches: 8. CDR3 nucleotide sequence: TGTGCCAGCTCGAACGGGACAGGCTTATCTGGGGCCAACGTCCTGACTTTC. Translation: CASSNGTGLSGANVLTF.

With regard to this clonotype: Just one base apart from a much larger clone, this may be a read error. The rearrangement links TRBV4-2 to TRBJ2-3, with 9 bases fitting TRBD2. With V trimmed by 4 bases and J by 2 bases, 10 bases remained unmatched. Looked up from germline, CDR1 is LGHNA and CDR2 is YNFKEQ. The CDR3 has 17 amino acids. CDR3 region: CASSPGSVAGDTDTQYF. As DNA, the CDR3 is TGTGCCAGCAGCCCGGGGAGTGTAGCGGGGGACACAGATACGCAGTATTTT.

In its sample, this clonotype was seen a few times. The genes are TRBV28 and TRBJ2-1, with D hard to call. The CDR3 spans 11 residues. Germline V gene sequence: CDR1 MDHEN, CDR2 SYDVKM. V lost 6 bases and J lost 9, with 9 bases in between. CDR3 sequence (DNA): TGTGCCAGCAGCGAAGTCGCTGAGCAGTTCTTC. Residues: CASSEVAEQFF.

V and J are TRBV2 and TRBJ2-1; no firm D call. Germline CDR1 is SNHLY and CDR2 is FYNNEI. This CDR3 has 18 amino acids. The V end was cut by 2 bases, the J end by 0 bases, with 17 bases between. The CDR3 loop is CASSERPMAASSYNEQFF. The CDR3 region has the DNA TGTGCCAGCAGTGAACGCCCTATGGCGGCGAGCTCCTACAATGAGCAGTTCTTC.

The rearrangement links TRBV4-3 to TRBJ2-3; weak D call: TRBD1 (6 bases). Per germline, CDR1 LGHNA and CDR2 YSLEER. Deletions cut 1 base from V and 1 base from J, with 12 bases between. CDR3 length equals 16 residues. CDR3 in amino acids: CASSQGGPWGTDTQYF. CDR3 sequence (DNA): TGCGCCAGCAGCCAAGGGGGGCCTTGGGGCACAGATACGCAGTATTTT.

This clonotype turned up a few times. The CDR3 reads CATHSPGRSSGNTIYF. As DNA, the CDR3 is TGCGCCACCCACTCACCCGGCAGGAGCTCTGGAAACACCATATATTTT. The chain has TRBV10-2 and TRBJ1-3; unclear D gene. Trimming took 10 bases from V and 0 from J, leaving 19 bases between them. Germline CDR1 reads WSHSY; CDR2 reads SAAADI. This CDR3 has 16 amino acids.

This clonotype was seen only a few times. V gene TRBV27 combines with J gene TRBJ2-3, with 12 bases aligning to TRBD2. CDR3 length equals 17 residues. The V and J ends lost 2 bases and 4 bases, in that order; junction bases with no gene match: 7. Germline CDR1 MNHEY, CDR2 SMNVEV (reference sequence). The CDR3 DNA reads TGTGCCAGCAGTTTACCGACTAGCGGGGGAGTGGCAGATACGCAGTATTTT. This codes for CASSLPTSGGVADTQYF.

V gene TRBV15 combines with J gene TRBJ1-1; D is undetermined. Trimming shortened V by 0 bases and J by 6 bases, and 8 bases separated the two germline ends. The CDR3 is 13 amino acids. Germline values: CDR1 LNHNV, CDR2 YYDKDF (reference sequence). The CDR3 region is CATSRDHSPEAFF. The CDR3 DNA follows: TGTGCCACCAGCAGAGATCATTCCCCTGAAGCTTTCTTT.

This sequence joins TRBV13 and TRBJ2-7; 7 bases are shared with TRBD2. CDR3 length equals 15 residues. V shed 0 bases and J 3 bases; nucleotides not matched to a gene: 5. The germline V gene encodes CDR1 PRHDT and CDR2 FYEKMQ (reference sequence). The CDR3 reads CASSLGASGYYEQYF. For the CDR3, the DNA is TGTGCCAGCAGCTTAGGGGCTAGCGGATACTACGAGCAGTACTTC.

In DNA, the CDR3 is TGTGCCACCCAACATGGGGATCAGCCCCAGCATTTT. Protein: CATQHGDQPQHF. The chain uses TRBV19 and TRBJ1-5, with D uncertain. V shed 10 bases and J shed 5 bases, with 12 bases lying between them. The CDR3 consists of 12 residues. Germline lookup yields CDR1 LNHDA and CDR2 SQIVND (reference sequence).

This chain uses TRBV11-2 with TRBJ2-7; no reliable D call. CDR3 length: 12 amino acids. The germline gives CDR1 SGHAT, CDR2 FQNNGV. With 5 bases removed from V and 1 base from J, the gap between germline ends came to 6 bases. The CDR3 region is CASSGVSYEQYF. Written as DNA, the CDR3 is TGTGCCAGCAGCGGCGTATCCTACGAGCAGTACTTC.

The chain uses TRBV28 and TRBJ2-7; possibly TRBD2 for D (5 bases). The CDR3 contains 13 residues. Germline V lookup: CDR1 MDHEN, CDR2 SYDVKM. Trimming cost V 3 bases and J 4 bases, with 10 bases left between them. The CDR3 nucleotides read TGTGCCAGCAGTTTCGAGGACTTGTACGAGCAGTACTTC. Its protein is CASSFEDLYEQYF.

This clonotype was picked up many times. The genes are TRBV10-2 and TRBJ2-3, with 8 bases that match TRBD2. In germline, CDR1 is WSHSY, CDR2 SAAADI. The CDR3 sequence is 15 residues long. V trimming: 3 bases; J trimming: 4 bases; junction bases outside the gene matches: 6. CDR3 in amino acids: CASSDGAGAADTQYF. The CDR3 nucleotides read TGCGCCAGCAGTGACGGAGCGGGAGCGGCAGATACGCAGTATTTT.

This clonotype came up a few times. The chain has TRBV28 and TRBJ2-7; TRBD2 agrees at 7 bases. The J segment lost 4 bases and the V segment lost 5 bases, leaving 8 bases of the junction unmatched. The CDR3 covers 14 residues. The V gene's germline CDR1 is MDHEN and CDR2 SYDVKM. The CDR3 loop is CASSPWGLTYEQYF. CDR3 DNA: TGTGCCAGCAGTCCCTGGGGACTAACGTACGAGCAGTACTTC.

This clonotype was counted between two and nine times. This chain connects TRBV5-6 to TRBJ2-5, with a tentative D call TRBD1 (5 bases). This CDR3 region has 15 residues. CDR1 is SGHDT, CDR2 YYEEEE, per germline. V dropped 0 bases and J dropped 2 bases, with 11 bases sitting between them. The CDR3 DNA follows: TGTGCCAGCAGCTTGGGTCGACAGAATCAAGAGACCCAGTACTTC. It is translated as CASSLGRQNQETQYF. Full variable domain (missing parts from reference TRBV5-6 and TRBJ2-5): DAGVTQSPTHLIKTRGQQVTLRCSPKSGHDTVSWYQQALGQGPQFIFQYYEEEERQRGNFPDRFSGHQFPNYSSELNVNALLLGDSALYLCASSLGRQNQETQYFGPGTRLLVL.

Points on this clonotype: The conserved phenylalanine or tryptophan normally closing the CDR3 is absent here, so this likely arose from a read error. The rearrangement joins TRBV9 to TRBJ2-3; D call uncertain. The germline CDR1 and CDR2 sequences are SGDLS and YYNGEE. Trimming removed 3 bases from V and 0 bases from J, with 8 bases in between. The CDR3 extends over 14 amino acids. As DNA, the CDR3 is TGTGCCAGCAGCGAACGGATCAGCACAGATACGCAGTATAAT. This translates into CASSERISTDTQYN.

This clonotype was recorded a few times. V is TRBV3-1 and J is TRBJ2-1; 8 bases fit TRBD1. The CDR3 has 15 residues. V lost 4 bases and J lost 7; bases outside the gene matches: 9. Germline-derived CDR1 and CDR2 are LGHDT and YNNKEL (reference sequence). CDR3 amino acids: CASSLGVTGANEQFF. The CDR3 nucleotides read TGTGCCAGCAGCCTAGGTGTGACAGGGGCAAATGAGCAGTTCTTC.

This chain uses TRBV6-6 with TRBJ1-5, with 8 bases aligning to TRBD1. Germline CDR1 is MNHNY and CDR2 is SVGAGI (reference sequence). The CDR3 length is 15 residues. With 0 bases clipped from V and 7 bases from J, the junction kept 5 bases outside the gene matches. The CDR3 bases are TGTGCCAGCAGTTACTCAGGGACAGGTCACCAGCCCCAGCATTTT. Translated: CASSYSGTGHQPQHF.

The count of this clonotype is one. One end of the junction is discordant with germline, which a read error may explain. The rearrangement joins TRBV25-1 to TRBJ2-7; no clear D gene. There are 13 residues in the CDR3. From germline, CDR1 is MGHDK and CDR2 SYGVNS. This chain's CDR3 is CASSDYRSYDQYF. The CDR3 DNA reads TGTGCCAGCAGTGACTATCGGTCCTACGACCAGTACTTC.